This T cell receptor beta chain came from a study of blood T cell repertoires in COVID-19. Study information: Sample material is recorded as cDNA or gDNA derived from T cells, B-cell-depleted T cells, or PBMCs.

Each participant's cohort was designated according to participant-reported clinical history. A word on this clone: The same CDR3 can be traced to other DNA sequences in this sample.

This table comes from immunoSEQ multiplex PCR, and its TCRdb copy is limited to in-frame clones, with some not included. The sample records 230,000 or so clones, roughly 90% being singletons. The CDR3 runs to 15 residues. Trimming left V 1 base short and J 0 bases short, with 10 bases between. Looked up from germline, CDR1 is LGHNA and CDR2 is YSLEER. The sample consisted of PBMCs or T cells enriched from blood (not recorded which). This sequence was found in a woman aged 30 to 39 who had recovered from COVID-19. The gene calls are TRBV4-3 and TRBJ2-7; D not certain. Here the CDR3 reads CASSQGPGSSYEQYF. The CDR3 DNA sequence: TGCGCCAGCAGCCAAGGTCCAGGCAGCTCCTACGAGCAGTACTTC.